A selection of T cell receptor beta chains follows, all from one sample in a study of T cells in localized non-small cell lung cancer. The protocol was immunoSEQ multiplex PCR, while the TCRdb copy is restricted to in-frame clones and leaves out a portion. The sample holds roughly 21,000 clones; 65% to 85% are singletons and the top ten take around 2.4%. Here the sequenced sample was peripheral blood, taken before any cancer treatment. The source of these receptors is a man between 40 and 69 years old with stage I lung adenocarcinoma. CDR3s include the opening cysteine and the closing phenylalanine or tryptophan. D genes are given only for firm matches. Size values are once, few and many counts, or a class for expanded clones, and some rows have none.

>NA|TRBJ2-7|NA|TRBV28
TGTGCCAGCGAAGGTGGGTCCTTCTCCTACGAGCAGTACTTC
CASEGGSFSYEQYF
>TRBD1|TRBJ1-1|NA|TRBV5-1
TGCGCCAGCAGACTCTTCGAGGGGGCGAACACTGAAGCTTTCTTT
CASRLFEGANTEAFF
>NA|TRBJ2-3|NA|TRBV2
TGTGCCAGCAGTGAACAGGATACGCAGTATTTT
CASSEQDTQYF
>TRBD1|TRBJ1-6|NA|TRBV5-1
TGCGCCAGCAGCTTGAGGACAGGTCTCGAGGATTCACCCCTCCACTTT
CASSLRTGLEDSPLHF
>NA|TRBJ2-1|once|TRBV11-2
TGTGCCAGCAGCTTTTGGATGACTGAGCAGTTCTTC
CASSFWMTEQFF
>NA|TRBJ1-5|NA|TRBV10-3
TGTGCCATCAGTGGAGGGTTGGGGCAGCCCCAGCATTTT
CAISGGLGQPQHF
>TRBD2|TRBJ2-1|NA|TRBV7-3
TGTGCCAGCAGCCAGAAGGCGGGAGGGTTGAATGAGCAGTTCTTC
CASSQKAGGLNEQFF
>TRBD2|TRBJ2-3|NA|TRBV6-6
TGTGCCACCTACCAGCGGAGCGGGGACTGGGATACGCAGTATTTT
CATYQRSGDWDTQYF
>NA|TRBJ2-7|NA|TRBV2
TGTGCCAGCAGTGAGAGGGACGAGCAGTACTTC
CASSERDEQYF
>NA|TRBJ2-2|once|TRBV6-5
TGTGCCAGCAGCCCCGATAGGCCCGGGGAGCTGTTTTTT
CASSPDRPGELFF
>TRBD2|TRBJ2-3|NA|TRBV6-1
TGTGCCAGCTTTTTCGGGGCGGGGGGCACAGATACGCAGTATTTT
CASFFGAGGTDTQYF
>TRBD1|TRBJ1-6|NA|TRBV14
TGTGCCAGCAGCCTTGGACAGGGTGGTTCACCCCTCCACTTT
CASSLGQGGSPLHF
>TRBD1|TRBJ2-1|once|TRBV5-1
TGCGCCAGCAGCCTGACAGGGGTCCGCTACAATGAGCAGTTCTTC
CASSLTGVRYNEQFF
>NA|TRBJ1-3|NA|TRBV4-1
TGCGCCAGCAGCCGGGACCTAACTACAAACACCATATATTTT
CASSRDLTTNTIYF
>NA|TRBJ2-5|NA|TRBV7-3
TGTGCCAGCAGCAGATCCCGGGAAGAGACCCAGTACTTC
CASSRSREETQYF
>NA|TRBJ1-2|NA|TRBV6-5
TGTGCCAGCAGTTACTCAGGAGGGGATGGCTACACCTTC
CASSYSGGDGYTF
>NA|TRBJ1-2|NA|TRBV7-8
TGTGCCAGCAGCTTAGGGGGACGATATGGCTACACCTTC
CASSLGGRYGYTF
>TRBD1|TRBJ1-6|medium-sized|TRBV2
TGTGCCAGCAACGACAGGGGAAACTCACCCCTCCACTTT
CASNDRGNSPLHF
>NA|TRBJ2-3|NA|TRBV6-5
TGTGCCAGCAGCCGCTGGGGGGGGCTGGGAGATACGCAGTATTTT
CASSRWGGLGDTQYF
>NA|TRBJ2-1|NA|TRBV9
TGTGCCAGCAGCCACCCAGGGGTTTCGCAGTTCTTC
CASSHPGVSQFF
>NA|TRBJ1-2|NA|TRBV6-1
TGTGCCAGCAGTGCGCCGACATATGGCTACACCTTC
CASSAPTYGYTF
>NA|TRBJ2-1|NA|TRBV6-6
TGTGCCTCCCAGGGCACTAGTAGTTTGAATGAGCAGTTCTTC
CASQGTSSLNEQFF
>NA|TRBJ2-1|NA|TRBV7-2
TGTGCCAGCAGCTTACCAAATTACAATGAGCAGTTCTTC
CASSLPNYNEQFF
>NA|TRBJ1-1|NA|TRBV19
TGTGCCAGTAAGCCAAGGTGGGGTATTGGTGAAGCTTTCTTT
CASKPRWGIGEAFF
>NA|TRBJ1-1|once|TRBV18
TGTGCCAGCTCACCCGATTACGACAGCATGAACACTGAAGCTTTCTTT
CASSPDYDSMNTEAFF
>NA|TRBJ2-7|NA|TRBV5-6
TGTGCCAGCAGCTCATGGGACCTCCCTACCTACGAGCAGTACTTC
CASSSWDLPTYEQYF